The clone carrying this T cell receptor (beta chain) was seen at least ten times. Its target is unknown. The data were obtained in a study of T cells in Graves' hyperthyroidism and ophthalmopathy. Across the study: The authors collected peripheral blood at initial diagnosis, before any treatment. Study results and limitations: A model of 13 V-J features distinguished ophthalmopathy from stable hyperthyroidism.

Amplified TCR beta CDR3 regions came from RNA transcripts. With the HTBI primer set, the TCR CDR3 went through a first round of RT-PCR. TCRdb reprocessed the multiplex PCR reads with MiXCR, giving one entry per CDR3 protein. This sample has about 400,000 distinct CDR3 sequences, with roughly 14% found just once. The CDR3 consists of 15 residues. Per germline, CDR1 DFQATT and CDR2 SNEGSKA (reference sequence). Trimming shortened V by 8 bases and J by 7 bases, and 24 bases separated the two germline ends. Those patients with uncontrolled infection, other autoimmune disease, pregnancy or lactation were excluded.

The sequencing input was blood. The receptor was derived from a woman aged 25 to 39 with Graves' ophthalmopathy. The chain couples TRBV20-1 to TRBJ2-1; D call uncertain. CDR3: CSRLVRPNARNEQFF. In nucleotides, the CDR3 is TGCAGTCGCCTCGTCCGGCCTAACGCAAGGAATGAGCAGTTCTTC.